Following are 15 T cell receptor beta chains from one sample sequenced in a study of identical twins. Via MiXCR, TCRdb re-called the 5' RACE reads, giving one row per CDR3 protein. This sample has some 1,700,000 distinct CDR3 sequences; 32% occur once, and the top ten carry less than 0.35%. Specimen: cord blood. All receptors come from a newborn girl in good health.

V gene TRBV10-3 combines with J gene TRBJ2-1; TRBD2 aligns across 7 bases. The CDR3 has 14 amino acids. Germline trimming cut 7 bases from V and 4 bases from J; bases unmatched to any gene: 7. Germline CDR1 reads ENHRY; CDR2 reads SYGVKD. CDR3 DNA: TGTGCCATCAAGAGGTCTAGCGGTTACAATGAGCAGTTCTTC. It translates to CAIKRSSGYNEQFF.

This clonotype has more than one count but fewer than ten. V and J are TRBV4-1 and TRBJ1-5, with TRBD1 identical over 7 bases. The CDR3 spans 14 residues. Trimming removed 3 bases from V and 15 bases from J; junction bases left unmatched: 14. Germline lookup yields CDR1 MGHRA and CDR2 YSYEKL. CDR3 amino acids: CASSQPGQKLLLHF. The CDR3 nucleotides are TGCGCCAGCAGCCAGCCGGGACAGAAGCTTCTCCTGCATTTT.

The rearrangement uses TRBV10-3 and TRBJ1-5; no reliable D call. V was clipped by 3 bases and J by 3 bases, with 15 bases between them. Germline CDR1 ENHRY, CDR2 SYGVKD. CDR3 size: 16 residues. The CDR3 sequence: CAISEYEPGNNQPQHF. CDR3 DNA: TGTGCCATCAGTGAATACGAGCCTGGGAACAATCAGCCCCAGCATTTT.

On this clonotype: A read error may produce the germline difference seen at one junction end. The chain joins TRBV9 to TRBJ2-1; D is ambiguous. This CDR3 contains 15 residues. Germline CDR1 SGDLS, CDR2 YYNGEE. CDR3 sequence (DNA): TGTGGCAGCAGCGTAACCAGATCACCTTCCAATGAGCAGTTCTTC. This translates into CGSSVTRSPSNEQFF.

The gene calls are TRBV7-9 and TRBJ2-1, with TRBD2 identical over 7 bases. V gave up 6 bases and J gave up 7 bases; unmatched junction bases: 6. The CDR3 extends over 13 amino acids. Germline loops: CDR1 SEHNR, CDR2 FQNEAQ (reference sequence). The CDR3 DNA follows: TGTGCCAGCAGGCAGAGCGGGGAGAATGAGCAGTTCTTC. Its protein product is CASRQSGENEQFF.

In DNA form, the CDR3 reads TGTGCCAGCAGTGAACAGGGGCGTCATGGTTCACCCCTCCACTTT. This gives the protein CASSEQGRHGSPLHF. V usage is TRBV13 and J usage is TRBJ1-6; 7 bases map to TRBD1. Per germline, CDR1 PRHDT and CDR2 FYEKMQ (reference sequence). The CDR3 covers 15 residues. With 6 bases clipped from V and 9 bases from J, the junction kept 11 bases outside the gene matches.

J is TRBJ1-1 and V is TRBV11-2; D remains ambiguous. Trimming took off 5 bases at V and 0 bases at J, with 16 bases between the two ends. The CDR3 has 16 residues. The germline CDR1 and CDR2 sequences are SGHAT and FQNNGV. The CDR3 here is CASSRLGGLMNTEAFF. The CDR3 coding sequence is TGTGCCAGCAGCCGGCTGGGCGGGCTTATGAACACTGAAGCTTTCTTT.

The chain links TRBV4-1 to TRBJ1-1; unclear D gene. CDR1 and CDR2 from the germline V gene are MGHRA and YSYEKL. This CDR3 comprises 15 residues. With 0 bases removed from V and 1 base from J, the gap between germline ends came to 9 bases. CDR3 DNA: TGCGCCAGCAGCCAAGAATGGGCTACGAACACTGAAGCTTTCTTT. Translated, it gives CASSQEWATNTEAFF.

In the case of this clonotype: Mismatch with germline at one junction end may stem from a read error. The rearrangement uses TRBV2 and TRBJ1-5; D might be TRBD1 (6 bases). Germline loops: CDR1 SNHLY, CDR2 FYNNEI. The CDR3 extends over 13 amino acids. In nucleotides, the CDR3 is TGTGCCAGCAGTGACAGGGACAATCAGCCCCAGCCTTTT. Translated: CASSDRDNQPQPF.

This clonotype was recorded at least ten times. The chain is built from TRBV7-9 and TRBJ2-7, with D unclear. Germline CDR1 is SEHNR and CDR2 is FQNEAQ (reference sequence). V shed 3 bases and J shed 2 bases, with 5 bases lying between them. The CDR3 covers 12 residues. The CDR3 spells CASSFDTYEQYF. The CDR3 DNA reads TGTGCCAGCAGCTTTGACACCTACGAGCAGTACTTC. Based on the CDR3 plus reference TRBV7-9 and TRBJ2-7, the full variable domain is DTGVSQNPRHKITKRGQNVTFRCDPISEHNRLYWYRQTLGQGPEFLTYFQNEAQLEKSRLLSDRFSAERPKGSFSTLEIQRTEQGDSAMYLCASSFDTYEQYFGPGTRLTVT.

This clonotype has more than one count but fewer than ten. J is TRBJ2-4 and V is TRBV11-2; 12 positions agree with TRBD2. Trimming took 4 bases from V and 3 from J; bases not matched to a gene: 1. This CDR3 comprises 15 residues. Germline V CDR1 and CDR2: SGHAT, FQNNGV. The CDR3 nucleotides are TGTGCCAGCAGCTGGACTAGCGGGGTCAAAAACATTCAGTACTTC. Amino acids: CASSWTSGVKNIQYF.

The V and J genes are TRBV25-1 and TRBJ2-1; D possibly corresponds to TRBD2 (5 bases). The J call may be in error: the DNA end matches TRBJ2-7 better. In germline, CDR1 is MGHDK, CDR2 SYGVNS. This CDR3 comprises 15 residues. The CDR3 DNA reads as TGTGCCACAGTCCTAGCCGATAGCTCCTACAATGAGCAGTACTTC. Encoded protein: CATVLADSSYNEQYF.

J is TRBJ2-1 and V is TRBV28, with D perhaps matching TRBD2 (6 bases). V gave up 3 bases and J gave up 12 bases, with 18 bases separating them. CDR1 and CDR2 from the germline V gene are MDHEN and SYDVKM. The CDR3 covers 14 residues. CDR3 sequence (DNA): TGTGCCAGCAGTTTTGGTTCTAGCGAGTTAGGGCAGTTCTTC. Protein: CASSFGSSELGQFF.

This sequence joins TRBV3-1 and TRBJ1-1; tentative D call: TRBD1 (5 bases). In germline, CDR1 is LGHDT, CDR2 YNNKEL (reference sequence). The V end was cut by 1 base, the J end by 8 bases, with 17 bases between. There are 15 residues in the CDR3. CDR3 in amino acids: CASSQGGIRGYEAFF. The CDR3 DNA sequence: TGTGCCAGCAGCCAAGGGGGTATTCGGGGGTACGAAGCTTTCTTT.

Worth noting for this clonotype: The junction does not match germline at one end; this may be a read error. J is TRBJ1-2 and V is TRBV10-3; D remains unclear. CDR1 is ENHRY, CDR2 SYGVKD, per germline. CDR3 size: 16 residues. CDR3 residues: CAISESNRRKYYGHTF. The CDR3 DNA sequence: TGTGCCATCAGTGAGTCGAATCGTCGGAAGTACTATGGCCACACCTTC.